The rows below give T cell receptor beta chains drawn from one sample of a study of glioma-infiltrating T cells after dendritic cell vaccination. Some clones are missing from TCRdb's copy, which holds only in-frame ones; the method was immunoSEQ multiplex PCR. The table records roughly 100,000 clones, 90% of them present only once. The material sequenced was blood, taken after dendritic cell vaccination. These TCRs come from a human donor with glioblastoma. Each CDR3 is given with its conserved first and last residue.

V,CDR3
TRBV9,CASSIGQGGDYGYTF
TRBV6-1,CASRQPGQGAGGYTF
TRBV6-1,CASSEIAGASGEQFF
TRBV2,CASSKQGAGQPQHF
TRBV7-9,CASSSAAGGAGYEQFF
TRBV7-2,CASSSRSNTGELFF
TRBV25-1,CASEDSGRADTQYF
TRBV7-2,CAGSLSSGTYNEQFF
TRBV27,CASSPRAGEKLFF
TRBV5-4,CASSPPLGSGNTGELFF
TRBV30,CAWSREVFGTGGPNNYGYTF
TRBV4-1,CASSRIAGDYTGELFF
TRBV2,CASRGGTDYGYTF
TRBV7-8,CASSFTRASTDTQYF
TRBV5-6,CASSFSGGASYEQYF
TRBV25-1,CASSDRQGSGGEKLFF
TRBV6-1,CASGPTGVGTEAFF
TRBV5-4,CASSRKRQGSTGELFF
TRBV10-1,CASSSGTEETQYF
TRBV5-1,CASSLAWDSPLVGLSYEQYF
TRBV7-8,CASSFGTAVSYEQYF
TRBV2,CASSEAYEQYF
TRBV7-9,CASSQGPRHAFF
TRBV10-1,CASSDGRRGTQYF
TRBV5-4,CASSSRGQGPYDEQYF
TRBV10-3,CATKAGGAAYNEQFF
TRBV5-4,CASSSGTVHPGEQYF
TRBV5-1,CASSSGTHYGYTF
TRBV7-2,CASSLGLAGGKPFF
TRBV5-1,CASSSTGDAEAFF
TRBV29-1,CSFYGNLNTEAFF
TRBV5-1,CASSVTYTNTEAFF
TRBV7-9,CASSLEGGNQPQHF
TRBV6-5,CASTQTANSNYGYTF
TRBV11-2,CASSSPGSPLHF
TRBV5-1,CASSFTGGAVSYNEQFF
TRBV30,CAWARGNTEAFF
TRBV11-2,CASSSYRGEGTEAFF
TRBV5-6,CASSDTGGNGYTF
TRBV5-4,CASSFPGGVDEQYF
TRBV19,CASSIGDLGRPTDTQYF
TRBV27,CASRPGQSYRGQFF
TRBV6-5,CASYPAGKSYEQYF
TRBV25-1,CASSPLDSYNEQFF
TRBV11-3,CASSLGLAGVTDTQYF
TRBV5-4,CASSPGTNTGELFF